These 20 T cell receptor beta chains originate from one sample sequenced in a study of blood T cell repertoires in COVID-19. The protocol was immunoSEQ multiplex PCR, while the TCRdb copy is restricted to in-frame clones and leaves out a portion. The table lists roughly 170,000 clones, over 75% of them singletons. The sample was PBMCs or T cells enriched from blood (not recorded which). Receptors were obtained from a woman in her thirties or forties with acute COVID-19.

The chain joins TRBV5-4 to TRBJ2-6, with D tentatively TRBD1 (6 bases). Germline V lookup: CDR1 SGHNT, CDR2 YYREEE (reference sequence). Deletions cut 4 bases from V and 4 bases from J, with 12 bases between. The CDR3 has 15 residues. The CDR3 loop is CASSVQGSGANVLTF. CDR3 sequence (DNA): TGTGCCAGCAGCGTACAGGGTTCCGGGGCCAACGTCCTGACTTTC.

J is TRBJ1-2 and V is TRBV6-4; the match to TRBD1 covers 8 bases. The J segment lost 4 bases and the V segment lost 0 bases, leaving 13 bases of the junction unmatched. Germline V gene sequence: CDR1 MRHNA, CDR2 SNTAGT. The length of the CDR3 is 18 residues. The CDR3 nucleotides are TGTGCCAGCAGTGACTCATTCAGGGGGCTCGGAGTAACCTATGGCTACACCTTC. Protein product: CASSDSFRGLGVTYGYTF.

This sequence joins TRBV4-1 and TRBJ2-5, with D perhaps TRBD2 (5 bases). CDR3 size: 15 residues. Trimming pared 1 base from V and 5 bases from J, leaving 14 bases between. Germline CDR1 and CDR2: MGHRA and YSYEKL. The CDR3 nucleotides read TGCGCCAGCAGCCAAGTGACGGTGGGCGGGGAGACCCAGTACTTC. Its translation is CASSQVTVGGETQYF.

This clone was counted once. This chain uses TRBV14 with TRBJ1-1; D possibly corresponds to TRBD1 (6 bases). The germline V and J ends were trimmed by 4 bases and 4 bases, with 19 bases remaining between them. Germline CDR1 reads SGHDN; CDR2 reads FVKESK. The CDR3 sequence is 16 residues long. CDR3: CASSPLGGGGGTEAFF. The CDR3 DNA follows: TGTGCCAGCAGCCCACTCGGCGGGGGCGGGGGCACTGAAGCTTTCTTT.

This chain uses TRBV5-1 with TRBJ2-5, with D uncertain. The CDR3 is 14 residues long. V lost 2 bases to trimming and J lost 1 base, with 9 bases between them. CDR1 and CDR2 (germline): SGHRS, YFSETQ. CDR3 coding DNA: TGCGCCAGCAGCTTTGGCTTCCGCCAAGAGACCCAGTACTTC. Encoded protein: CASSFGFRQETQYF.

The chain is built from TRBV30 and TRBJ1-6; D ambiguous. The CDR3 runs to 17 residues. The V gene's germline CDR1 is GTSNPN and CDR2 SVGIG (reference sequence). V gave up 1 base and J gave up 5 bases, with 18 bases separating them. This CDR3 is CAWSASFRWPDNSPLHF. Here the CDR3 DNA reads TGTGCCTGGAGTGCATCTTTTCGCTGGCCCGATAATTCACCCCTCCACTTT. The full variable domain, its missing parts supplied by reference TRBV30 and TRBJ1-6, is SQTIHQWPATLVQPVGSPLSLECTVEGTSNPNLYWYRQAAGRGLQLLFYSVGIGQISSEVPQNLSASRPQDRQFILSSKKLLLSDSGFYLCAWSASFRWPDNSPLHFGNGTRLTVT.

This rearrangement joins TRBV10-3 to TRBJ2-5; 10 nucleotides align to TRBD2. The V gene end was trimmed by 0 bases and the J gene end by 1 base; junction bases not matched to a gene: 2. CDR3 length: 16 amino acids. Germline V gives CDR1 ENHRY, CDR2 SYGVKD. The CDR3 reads CAISESSSGSQETQYF. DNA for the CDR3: TGTGCCATCAGTGAGTCGTCTAGCGGGAGCCAAGAGACCCAGTACTTC.

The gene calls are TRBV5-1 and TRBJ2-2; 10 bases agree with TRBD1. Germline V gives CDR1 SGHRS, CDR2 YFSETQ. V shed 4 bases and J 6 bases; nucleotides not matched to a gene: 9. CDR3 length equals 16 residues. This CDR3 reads CASSPPGQGTAGELFF. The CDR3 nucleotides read TGCGCCAGCAGCCCACCGGGACAGGGGACGGCCGGGGAGCTGTTTTTT.

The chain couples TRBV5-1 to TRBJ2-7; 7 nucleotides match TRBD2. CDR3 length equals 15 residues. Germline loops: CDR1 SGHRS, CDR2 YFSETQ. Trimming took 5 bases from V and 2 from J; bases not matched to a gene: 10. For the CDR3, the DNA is TGCGCCAGCAGTCCCTCGGTGGGGACTACCTACGAGCAGTACTTC. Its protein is CASSPSVGTTYEQYF.

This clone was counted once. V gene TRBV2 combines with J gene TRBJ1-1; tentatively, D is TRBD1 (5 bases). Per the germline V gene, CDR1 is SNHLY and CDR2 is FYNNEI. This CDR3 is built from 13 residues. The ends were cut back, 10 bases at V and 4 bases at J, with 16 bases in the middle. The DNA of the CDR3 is TGTGCCACCTCCTTGGGGGAGGGCACTGAAGCTTTCTTT. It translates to CATSLGEGTEAFF.

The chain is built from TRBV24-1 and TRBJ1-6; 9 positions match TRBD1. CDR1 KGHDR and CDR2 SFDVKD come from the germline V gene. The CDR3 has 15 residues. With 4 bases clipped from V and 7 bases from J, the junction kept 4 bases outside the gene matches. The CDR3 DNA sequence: TGTGCCACCAGTGAGGGGGGGACAGGGAATTCACCCCTCCACTTT. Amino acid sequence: CATSEGGTGNSPLHF.

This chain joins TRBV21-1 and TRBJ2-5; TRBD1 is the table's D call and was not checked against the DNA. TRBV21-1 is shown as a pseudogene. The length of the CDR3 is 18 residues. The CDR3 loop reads CASSKCGHRGRYQETQYF. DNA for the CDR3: TGTGCCAGCAGCAAATGCGGACACAGGGGTCGGTACCAAGAGACCCAGTACTTC.

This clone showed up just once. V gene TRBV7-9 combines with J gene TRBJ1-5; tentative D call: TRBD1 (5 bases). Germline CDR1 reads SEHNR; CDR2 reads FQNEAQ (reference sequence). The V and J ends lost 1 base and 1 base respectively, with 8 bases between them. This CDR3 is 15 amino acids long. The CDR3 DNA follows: TGTGCCAGCAGCTTAGGGGGGGACAGCAATCAGCCCCAGCATTTT. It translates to CASSLGGDSNQPQHF.

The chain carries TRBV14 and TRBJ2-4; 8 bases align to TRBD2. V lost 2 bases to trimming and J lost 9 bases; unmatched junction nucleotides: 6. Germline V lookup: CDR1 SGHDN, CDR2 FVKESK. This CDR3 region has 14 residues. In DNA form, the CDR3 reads TGTGCCAGCAGCCAATTAGCGGGATCCGTCATTCAGTACTTC. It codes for CASSQLAGSVIQYF.

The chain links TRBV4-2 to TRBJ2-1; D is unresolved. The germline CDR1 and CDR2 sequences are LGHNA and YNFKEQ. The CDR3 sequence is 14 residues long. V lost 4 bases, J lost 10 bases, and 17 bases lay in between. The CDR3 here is CASSPPPSYSEQFF. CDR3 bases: TGTGCCAGCAGCCCTCCCCCCTCCTACTCCGAGCAGTTCTTC.

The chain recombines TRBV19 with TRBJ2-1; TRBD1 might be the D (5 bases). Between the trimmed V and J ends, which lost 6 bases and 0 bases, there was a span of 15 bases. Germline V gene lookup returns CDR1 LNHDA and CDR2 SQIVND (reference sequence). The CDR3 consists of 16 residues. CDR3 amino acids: CASRPRAVSSYNEQFF. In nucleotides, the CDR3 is TGTGCCAGTAGACCCAGGGCCGTTAGCTCCTACAATGAGCAGTTCTTC.

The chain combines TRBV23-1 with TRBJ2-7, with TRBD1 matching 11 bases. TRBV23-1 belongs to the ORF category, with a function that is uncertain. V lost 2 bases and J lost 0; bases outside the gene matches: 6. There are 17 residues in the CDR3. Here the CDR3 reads CASSQPGQGGPSYEQYF. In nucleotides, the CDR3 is TGCGCCAGCAGTCAACCGGGACAGGGGGGCCCCTCCTACGAGCAGTACTTC.

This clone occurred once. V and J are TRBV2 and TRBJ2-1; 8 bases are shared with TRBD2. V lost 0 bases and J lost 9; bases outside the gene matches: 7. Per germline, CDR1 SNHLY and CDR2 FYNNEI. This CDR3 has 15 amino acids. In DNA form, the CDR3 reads TGTGCCAGCAGTGAAGCGCTCGGGGGGGTCGGTGAGCAGTTCTTC. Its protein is CASSEALGGVGEQFF.

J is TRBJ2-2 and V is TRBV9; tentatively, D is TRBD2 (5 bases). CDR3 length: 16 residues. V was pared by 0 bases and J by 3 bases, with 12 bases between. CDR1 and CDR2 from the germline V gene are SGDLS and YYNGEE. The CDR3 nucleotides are TGTGCCAGCAGCGTAGCGGGAACTTGGGACACCGGGGAGCTGTTTTTT. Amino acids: CASSVAGTWDTGELFF.

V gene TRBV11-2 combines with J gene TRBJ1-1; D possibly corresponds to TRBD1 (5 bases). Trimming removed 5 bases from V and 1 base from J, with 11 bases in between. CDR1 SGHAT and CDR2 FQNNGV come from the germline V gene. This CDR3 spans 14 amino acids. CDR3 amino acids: CASSPVTANTEAFF. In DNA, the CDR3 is TGTGCCAGCAGCCCGGTGACAGCGAACACTGAAGCTTTCTTT.